This TCR beta chain was retrieved from a study of cytomegalovirus exposure and HLA in healthy donors. Study-level points and caveats: Trimming of TCR beta V- and J-genes showed a link, identified in a later analysis, to a missense DCLRE1C variant. As was reported, the HLA-A and HLA-B alleles of most subjects were accurately predicted from TCR beta sequences. It was only CMV serostatus that was available as immune exposure information. Excluded: some indistinguishable V segments such as TRBV6-2 and TRBV6-3.

The CDR3 extends over 16 amino acids. Deletions cut 6 bases from V and 6 bases from J, with 21 bases between. Germline assignment: CDR1 MGHRA and CDR2 YSYEKL. Researchers ran the PCR with 60 Vbeta and 13 Jbeta primers. Sequencing was performed with immunoSEQ multiplex PCR; in TCRdb, only in-frame clones are kept and a portion is missing. The data contain about 180,000 clones, roughly 84% of them singletons. As to this clone: What it recognizes is unknown.

The sequenced sample consisted of PBMCs. This clonotype was sampled from a girl aged 2 to 9 in good health and CMV-seropositive. The chain carries TRBV4-1 and TRBJ2-1; D is possibly TRBD2 (5 bases). The CDR3 region has the DNA TGCGCCAGCAGGGAAACACCCGGAGAGGGCCTCAATGAGCAGTTCTTC. Protein: CASRETPGEGLNEQFF.